A selection of T cell receptor beta chains follows, all from one sample in a study of blood T cell repertoires in COVID-19. Data came from immunoSEQ multiplex PCR; TCRdb stores just in-frame clones and leaves some out. The table includes about 160,000 clones, roughly 90% detected once. The sequenced sample consisted of peripheral blood. Source of these receptors: a man aged 25-45 years with COVID-19, enrolled during active disease. Both conserved end residues are part of each CDR3. D genes are given only for firm matches. Only some rows state a clone size, as once, few, many or a class for expanded clones.

j_call,v_call,clone_size,d_call,cdr3_aa,cdr3_nt
TRBJ2-2,TRBV7-2,.,.,CASSLAPQGSLVTGELFF,TGTGCCAGCAGCTTAGCGCCCCAGGGCTCTTTAGTTACCGGGGAGCTGTTTTTT
TRBJ2-1,TRBV7-3,.,.,CASSQGGAQGGYNEQFF,TGTGCCAGCAGCCAAGGGGGGGCCCAAGGGGGCTACAATGAGCAGTTCTTC
TRBJ1-2,TRBV5-1,.,.,CASSLGFQATNYGYTF,TGCGCCAGCAGCTTAGGATTCCAGGCTACCAACTATGGCTACACCTTC
TRBJ2-7,TRBV18,.,TRBD2,CASSPREGPSYEQYF,TGTGCCAGCTCACCACGGGAGGGGCCCTCCTACGAGCAGTACTTC
TRBJ1-2,TRBV18,.,.,CASSPTKAVARGYTF,TGTGCCAGCTCACCAACCAAAGCGGTGGCGCGAGGCTACACCTTC
TRBJ2-2,TRBV30,.,.,CAWSVSNTGELFF,TGTGCCTGGAGTGTGTCTAACACCGGGGAGCTGTTTTTT
TRBJ2-3,TRBV11-3,.,TRBD1,CASSFQGQGPDTQYF,TGTGCCAGCAGCTTCCAAGGACAGGGGCCAGATACGCAGTATTTT
TRBJ1-2,TRBV12-3/TRBV12-4,.,.,CASSSHGVGGYTF,TGTGCCAGCAGTTCGCACGGTGTCGGGGGCTACACCTTC
TRBJ2-7,TRBV6-5,few,TRBD1,CATQMDRGWYEQYF,TGTGCCACCCAAATGGACAGGGGGTGGTACGAGCAGTACTTC
TRBJ1-3,TRBV5-6,.,TRBD1,CASSFGQGAGNTIYF,TGTGCCAGCAGCTTTGGACAGGGGGCTGGAAACACCATATATTTT
TRBJ2-7,TRBV9,.,TRBD1,CASSLTPGQGYEQYF,TGTGCCAGCTCCCTAACCCCGGGACAGGGCTACGAGCAGTACTTC
TRBJ2-2,TRBV21-1,.,.,CASTEDREHTGELFF,TGTGCCAGCACCGAAGACAGGGAGCACACCGGGGAGCTGTTTTTT
TRBJ1-6,TRBV5-4,once,.,CASSPGGRTYNSPLHF,TGTGCCAGCAGCCCGGGGGGACGGACCTATAATTCACCCCTCCACTTT
TRBJ1-1,TRBV19,.,TRBD1,CASSSGQGLWNTEAFF,TGTGCCAGTAGTTCAGGACAGGGACTTTGGAACACTGAAGCTTTCTTT
TRBJ2-1,TRBV7-3,.,TRBD1,CASSLSGQGTSREQFF,TGTGCCAGCAGCTTATCTGGACAGGGCACCTCAAGGGAGCAGTTCTTC
TRBJ1-2,TRBV7-9,.,TRBD1,CASSLRGGAPSYTF,TGTGCCAGCAGCCTTAGAGGGGGCGCTCCAAGCTACACCTTC
TRBJ1-5,TRBV2,once,.,CASSARWNQPQHF,TGTGCCAGCAGTGCGCGGTGGAATCAGCCCCAGCATTTT
TRBJ2-5,TRBV4-2,.,TRBD2,CASSQEAWTSGGEETQYF,TGTGCCAGCAGCCAAGAAGCCTGGACTAGCGGGGGCGAAGAGACCCAGTACTTC
TRBJ2-3,TRBV6-1,.,.,CASSVTGTLFTDTQYF,TGTGCCAGCAGTGTTACCGGGACACTATTCACAGATACGCAGTATTTT
TRBJ1-3,TRBV9,.,TRBD1,CASSPTGPPGNTIYF,TGTGCCAGCAGCCCGACAGGGCCTCCTGGAAACACCATATATTTT
TRBJ1-2,TRBV5-1,.,.,CASGWGEDYGYTF,TGCGCCAGCGGATGGGGGGAGGACTATGGCTACACCTTC
TRBJ1-1,TRBV2,.,TRBD1,CASSYIGQGISLNTEAFF,TGTGCCAGCAGTTACATTGGACAGGGCATAAGCCTAAACACTGAAGCTTTCTTT
TRBJ2-3,TRBV27,.,TRBD2,CASRYTSGGADTQYF,TGTGCCAGCAGATATACTAGCGGGGGGGCAGATACGCAGTATTTT
TRBJ1-4,TRBV5-4,.,.,CASSFTDGRGGKLFF,TGTGCCAGCAGCTTTACGGACGGGCGGGGTGGAAAACTGTTTTTT
TRBJ2-2,TRBV19,.,TRBD2,CASTPLETSSNTGELFF,TGTGCCAGTACCCCTTTGGAGACTAGCTCTAACACCGGGGAGCTGTTTTTT
TRBJ1-2,TRBV27,.,TRBD1,CASRSAKIPGQSVYDYGYTF,TGTGCCAGCCGCTCTGCCAAAATACCGGGACAGTCTGTCTACGACTATGGCTACACCTTC
TRBJ2-7,TRBV3-1/TRBV3-2,once,.,CASSQDPFTTATAYEQYF,TGTGCCAGCAGCCAAGATCCCTTTACGACAGCCACGGCCTACGAGCAGTACTTC
TRBJ1-1,TRBV5-4,.,.,CASPSPGWSTNLNTEAFF,TGTGCCAGCCCCTCCCCCGGGTGGTCTACGAATTTGAACACTGAAGCTTTCTTT
TRBJ1-2,TRBV3-1/TRBV3-2,.,.,CASSHGQRRVYGYTF,TGTGCCAGCAGCCACGGACAGCGAAGGGTATATGGCTACACCTTC
TRBJ2-3,TRBV15,.,.,CATRPGPRAGNTQYF,TGTGCCACAAGACCGGGACCGCGTGCGGGGAATACGCAGTATTTT
TRBJ2-1,TRBV7-9,.,.,CASSFGSVGGDEQFF,TGTGCCAGCAGCTTCGGGAGTGTCGGGGGAGATGAGCAGTTCTTC
TRBJ2-7,TRBV28,once,.,CASSFMAGKQYF,TGTGCCAGCAGTTTTATGGCAGGGAAGCAGTACTTC
TRBJ2-7,TRBV30,.,TRBD1,CAWIAGQGYGQWYF,TGTGCCTGGATTGCGGGACAGGGGTACGGGCAGTGGTACTTC
TRBJ1-1,TRBV5-5,.,.,CASSSRGTVEIAEAFF,TGTGCCAGCAGCTCCCGGGGGACCGTTGAAATCGCTGAAGCTTTCTTT
TRBJ1-1,TRBV6-2/TRBV6-3,.,.,CASSRPYIVNTEAFF,TGTGCCAGCAGCCGCCCTTATATAGTGAACACTGAAGCTTTCTTT
TRBJ1-2,TRBV6-5,.,.,CASSYSEGPGYTF,TGTGCCAGCAGTTACTCGGAGGGGCCCGGCTACACCTTC
TRBJ2-1,TRBV15,.,.,CATSRADRWDEQFF,TGTGCCACCAGCAGAGCTGACAGATGGGATGAGCAGTTCTTC
TRBJ2-3,TRBV4-3,.,.,CASSVDRGGTDTQYF,TGCGCCAGCAGCGTAGACAGGGGAGGGACAGATACGCAGTATTTT
TRBJ2-7,TRBV19,.,TRBD1,CASSIRQGDAYEQYF,TGTGCCAGTAGTATACGACAGGGGGATGCCTACGAGCAGTACTTC
TRBJ1-5,TRBV18,.,.,CASSPGTLQPQHF,TGTGCCAGCTCACCAGGGACACTTCAGCCCCAGCATTTT
TRBJ1-6,TRBV30,.,.,CAWSVQQGRFPLHF,TGTGCCTGGAGTGTTCAACAGGGAAGATTCCCCCTCCACTTT
TRBJ2-7,TRBV19,.,TRBD2,CASSVGLAGFEQYF,TGTGCCAGTAGTGTTGGACTAGCGGGGTTCGAGCAGTACTTC
TRBJ2-1,TRBV27,.,.,CASSLRRGASEQFF,TGTGCCAGCAGCCTACGCCGGGGGGCGAGTGAGCAGTTCTTC
TRBJ1-1,TRBV7-9,.,TRBD1,CASSRGQLTEAFF,TGTGCCAGCAGCCGGGGACAGTTAACTGAAGCTTTCTTT
TRBJ1-2,TRBV27,once,.,CASRDRASGGNYGYTF,TGTGCCAGCAGAGATAGGGCCTCCGGGGGGAACTATGGCTACACCTTC
TRBJ2-1,TRBV5-1,.,.,CASSLGGGYDEQFF,TGCGCCAGCAGCTTGGGAGGTGGGTACGATGAGCAGTTCTTC
TRBJ2-1,TRBV5-1,.,TRBD2,CASSLGGLGVIEQFF,TGCGCCAGCAGCTTGGGGGGACTAGGGGTTATTGAGCAGTTCTTC
TRBJ2-1,TRBV28,.,.,CASSSRGDSYNEQFF,TGTGCCAGCAGTTCCAGGGGAGATAGCTACAATGAGCAGTTCTTC
TRBJ1-1,TRBV7-3,.,TRBD1,CASSPRTGGTSEAFF,TGTGCCAGCAGCCCTCGGACAGGGGGAACAAGTGAAGCTTTCTTT
TRBJ1-5,TRBV6-5,.,TRBD1,CASSYSNRGHQPQHF,TGTGCCAGCAGTTACTCGAACAGGGGGCATCAGCCCCAGCATTTT
TRBJ2-2,TRBV5-1,.,.,CASSVTGTNTGELFF,TGCGCCAGCAGCGTCACCGGGACAAACACCGGGGAGCTGTTTTTT
TRBJ2-1,TRBV3-1/TRBV3-2,.,.,CASSQRGSNEQFF,TGTGCCAGCAGCCAAAGGGGTAGCAATGAGCAGTTCTTC
TRBJ1-1,TRBV7-9,.,.,CASSPGGPMNTEAFF,TGTGCCAGCAGCCCGGGCGGGCCGATGAACACTGAAGCTTTCTTT